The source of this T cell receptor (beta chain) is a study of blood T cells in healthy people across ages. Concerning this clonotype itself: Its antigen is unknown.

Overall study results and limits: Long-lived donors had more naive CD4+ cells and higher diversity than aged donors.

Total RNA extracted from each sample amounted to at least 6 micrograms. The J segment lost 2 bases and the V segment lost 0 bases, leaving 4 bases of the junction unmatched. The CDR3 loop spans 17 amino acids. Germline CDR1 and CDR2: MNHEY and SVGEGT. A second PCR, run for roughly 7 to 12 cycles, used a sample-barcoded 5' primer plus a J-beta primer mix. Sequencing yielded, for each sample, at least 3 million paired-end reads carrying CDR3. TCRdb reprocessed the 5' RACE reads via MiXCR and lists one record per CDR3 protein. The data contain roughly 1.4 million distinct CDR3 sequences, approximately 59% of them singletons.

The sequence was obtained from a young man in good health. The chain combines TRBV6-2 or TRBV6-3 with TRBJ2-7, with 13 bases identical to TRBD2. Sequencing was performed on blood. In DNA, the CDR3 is TGTGCCAGCAGTTACTCGCGGACTAGCGGGGGAACCTACGAGCAGTACTTC. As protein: CASSYSRTSGGTYEQYF.